A single T cell receptor beta chain is shown here with its context. This specimen belongs to a study of control samples from healthy donors and cancer patients. V shed 5 bases and J shed 2 bases, with 12 bases lying between them. The CDR3 length is 14 residues. Germline V gene sequence: CDR1 SGDLS, CDR2 YYNGEE. Some clones are missing from TCRdb's copy, which holds only in-frame ones; the method was immunoSEQ multiplex PCR. The sample has roughly 130,000 clones; about nine tenths are singletons. Sequencing was carried out using blood. This rearrangement joins TRBV9 to TRBJ2-3; the D gene is possibly TRBD1 (6 bases). The source is a man younger than 40 in good health. The CDR3 is CASSQQGYTDTQYF. DNA of the CDR3: TGTGCCAGCAGTCAACAGGGATACACAGATACGCAGTATTTT.